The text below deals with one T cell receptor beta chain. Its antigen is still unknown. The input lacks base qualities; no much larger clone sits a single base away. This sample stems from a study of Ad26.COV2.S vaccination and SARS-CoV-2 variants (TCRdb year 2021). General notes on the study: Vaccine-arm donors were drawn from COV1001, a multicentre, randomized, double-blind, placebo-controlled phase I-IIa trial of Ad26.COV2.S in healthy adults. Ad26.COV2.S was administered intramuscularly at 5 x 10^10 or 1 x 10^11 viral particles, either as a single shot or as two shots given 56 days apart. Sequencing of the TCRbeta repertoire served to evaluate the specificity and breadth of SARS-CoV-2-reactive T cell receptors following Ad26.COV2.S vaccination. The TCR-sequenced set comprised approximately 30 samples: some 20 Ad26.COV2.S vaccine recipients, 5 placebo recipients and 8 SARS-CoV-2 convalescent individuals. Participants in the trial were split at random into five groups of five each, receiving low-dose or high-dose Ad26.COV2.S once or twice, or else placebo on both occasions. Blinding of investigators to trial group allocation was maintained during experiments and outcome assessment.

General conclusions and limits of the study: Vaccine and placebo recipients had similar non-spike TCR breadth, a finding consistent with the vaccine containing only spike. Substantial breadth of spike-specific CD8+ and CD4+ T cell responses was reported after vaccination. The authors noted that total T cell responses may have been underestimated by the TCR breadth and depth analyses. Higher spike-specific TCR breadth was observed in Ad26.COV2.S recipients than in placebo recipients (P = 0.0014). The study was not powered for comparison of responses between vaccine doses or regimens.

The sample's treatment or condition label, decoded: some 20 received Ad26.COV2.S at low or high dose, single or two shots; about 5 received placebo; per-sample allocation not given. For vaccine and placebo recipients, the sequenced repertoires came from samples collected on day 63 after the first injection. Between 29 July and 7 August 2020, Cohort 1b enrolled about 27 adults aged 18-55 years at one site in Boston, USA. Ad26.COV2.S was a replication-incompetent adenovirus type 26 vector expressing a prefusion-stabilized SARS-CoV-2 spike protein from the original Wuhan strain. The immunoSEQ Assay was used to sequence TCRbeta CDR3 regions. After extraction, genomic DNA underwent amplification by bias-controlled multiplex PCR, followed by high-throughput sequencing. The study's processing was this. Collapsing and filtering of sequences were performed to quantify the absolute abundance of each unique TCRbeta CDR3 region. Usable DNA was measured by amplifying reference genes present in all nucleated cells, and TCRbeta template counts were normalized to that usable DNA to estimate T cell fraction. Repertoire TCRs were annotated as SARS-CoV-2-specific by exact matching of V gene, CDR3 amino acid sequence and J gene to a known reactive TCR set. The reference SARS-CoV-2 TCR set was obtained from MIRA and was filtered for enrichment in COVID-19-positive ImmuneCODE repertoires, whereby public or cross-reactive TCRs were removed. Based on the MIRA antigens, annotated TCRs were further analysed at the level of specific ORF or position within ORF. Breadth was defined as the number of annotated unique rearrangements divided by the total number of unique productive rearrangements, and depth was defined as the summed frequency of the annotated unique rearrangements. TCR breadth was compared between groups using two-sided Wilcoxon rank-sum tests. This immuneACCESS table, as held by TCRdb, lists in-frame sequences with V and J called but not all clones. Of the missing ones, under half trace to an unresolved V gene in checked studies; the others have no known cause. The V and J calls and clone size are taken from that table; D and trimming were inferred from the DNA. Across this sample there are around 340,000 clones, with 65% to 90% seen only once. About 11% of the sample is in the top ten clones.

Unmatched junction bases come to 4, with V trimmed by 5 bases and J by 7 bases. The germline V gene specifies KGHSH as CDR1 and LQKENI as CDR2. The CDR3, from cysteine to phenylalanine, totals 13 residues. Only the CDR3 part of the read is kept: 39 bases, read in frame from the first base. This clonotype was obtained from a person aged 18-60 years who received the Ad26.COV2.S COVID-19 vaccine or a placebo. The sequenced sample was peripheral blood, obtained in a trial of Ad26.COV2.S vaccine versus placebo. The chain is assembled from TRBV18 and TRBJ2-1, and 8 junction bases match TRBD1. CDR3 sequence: CASSSDRVNEQFF. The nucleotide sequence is TGTGCCAGCTCATCGGACAGGGTTAATGAGCAGTTCTTC.